The entry that follows covers one T cell receptor beta chain sequence. Its cognate antigen is unknown. This specimen belongs to a study of T cell repertoires in cytomegalovirus infection. Study overall: Selected CMV epitopes included recently identified HLA-C-restricted ones as well as well-studied HLA-B-restricted ones. TCR beta signatures that were public indicated CMV infection and matching HLA type.

Study observations and caveats: In two of eight donors, the top clonotype was HLA-C-restricted CMV-specific. Cumulated frequencies of public TCR beta families served to identify carriers of CMV plus the relevant HLA.

This CDR3 is built from 15 residues. CDR1 is MNHNS and CDR2 is SASEGT in the germline V gene. V dropped 3 bases and J dropped 2 bases, with 14 bases sitting between them. Each CDR3 protein gets one entry after TCRdb re-called the reads with MiXCR. The sample has about 220,000 distinct CDR3 sequences, around 35% seen once. The source of this sequence is a human donor in good health (CMV status not recorded). Some clones in this sample may be carry-over from other donors' samples. The sequencing used CD8+ T cells from cultured PBMCs, collected from culture after CMV antigen stimulation. The chain employs TRBV6-1 and TRBJ2-7; the D gene is possibly TRBD2 (6 bases). The CDR3 nucleotides read TGTGCCAGCAGTGAGGAGGCTAGCGAGGCCTACGAGCAGTACTTC. Protein sequence: CASSEEASEAYEQYF.